This T cell receptor beta chain was observed in a study of cytomegalovirus exposure and HLA in healthy donors. CDR3 length: 14 residues. V gave up 8 bases and J gave up 0 bases; unmatched junction bases: 5. In germline, CDR1 is LNHDA, CDR2 SQIVND (reference sequence). This PCR relied on a set of 60 Vbeta primers and 13 Jbeta primers. Some clones are missing from TCRdb's copy, which holds only in-frame ones; the method was immunoSEQ multiplex PCR. The table has about 120,000 clones, more than 65% seen once. This TCR was recovered from a human donor in good health. The rearrangement joins TRBV19 to TRBJ1-2, with 8 bases that match TRBD1. The sample consisted of PBMCs. CDR3 nucleotide sequence: TGTGCCAGTGAGACAGGGGAAACTAACTATGGCTACACCTTC. This translates into CASETGETNYGYTF.